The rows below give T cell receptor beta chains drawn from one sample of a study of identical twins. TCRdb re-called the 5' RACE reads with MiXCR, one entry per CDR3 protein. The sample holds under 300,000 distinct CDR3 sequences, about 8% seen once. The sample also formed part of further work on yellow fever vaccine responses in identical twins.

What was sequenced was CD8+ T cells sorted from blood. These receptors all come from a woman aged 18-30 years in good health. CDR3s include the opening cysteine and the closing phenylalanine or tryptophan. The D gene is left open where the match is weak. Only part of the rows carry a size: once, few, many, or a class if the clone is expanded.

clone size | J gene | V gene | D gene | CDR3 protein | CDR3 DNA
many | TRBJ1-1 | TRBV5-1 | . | CASTDSMNTEAFF | TGCGCCAGCACCGACAGTATGAACACTGAAGCTTTCTTT
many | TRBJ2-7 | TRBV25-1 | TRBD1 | CASSEVGQGISYEQYF | TGTGCCAGCAGTGAGGTGGGACAGGGAATCTCCTACGAGCAGTACTTC
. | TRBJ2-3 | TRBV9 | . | CASSVVQTTDTQYF | TGTGCCAGCAGCGTAGTACAGACCACAGATACGCAGTATTTT
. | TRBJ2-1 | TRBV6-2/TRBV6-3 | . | CASSYPHADPFYNEQFF | TGTGCCAGCAGTTACCCCCACGCCGATCCCTTCTACAATGAGCAGTTCTTC
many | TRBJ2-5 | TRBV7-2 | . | CASSLSGLDRSETQYF | TGTGCCAGCAGCCTTTCCGGCCTAGACAGATCAGAGACCCAGTACTTC
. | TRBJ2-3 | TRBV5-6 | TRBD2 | CASKTAGGRADTQYF | TGTGCCAGCAAAACAGCGGGGGGGAGAGCAGATACGCAGTATTTT
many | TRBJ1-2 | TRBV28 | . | CAGGHLNYGYTF | TGTGCAGGTGGACACCTAAACTATGGCTACACCTTC
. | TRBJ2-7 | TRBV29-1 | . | CSVEGRAANSYEQYF | TGCAGCGTTGAGGGCCGGGCAGCCAACTCCTACGAGCAGTACTTC
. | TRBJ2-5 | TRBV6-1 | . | CASSKRWVGETQYF | TGTGCCAGCAGCAAAAGATGGGTTGGCGAGACCCAGTACTTC
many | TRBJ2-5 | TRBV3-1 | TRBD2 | CASSLPGLEETQYF | TGTGCCAGCAGCTTACCGGGACTAGAGGAGACCCAGTACTTC
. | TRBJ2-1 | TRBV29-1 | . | CSVLNPVVGEGGGNEQFF | TGCAGCGTTCTAAACCCGGTGGTGGGAGAAGGGGGTGGGAATGAGCAGTTCTTC
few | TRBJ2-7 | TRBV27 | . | CASRTRYEQYF | TGTGCCAGCAGGACGCGCTACGAGCAGTACTTC
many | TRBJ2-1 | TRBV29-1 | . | CSVESAGEQFF | TGCAGCGTTGAGAGTGCGGGGGAGCAGTTCTTC
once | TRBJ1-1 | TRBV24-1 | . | CAVTAGSGLDTEAFF | TGTGCCGTAACGGCGGGCAGCGGGCTGGACACTGAAGCTTTCTTT
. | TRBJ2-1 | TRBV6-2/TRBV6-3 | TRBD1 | CASSPGQEYEQFF | TGTGCCAGCAGTCCCGGACAGGAGTATGAGCAGTTCTTC
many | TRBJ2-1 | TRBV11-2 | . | CASSLRNYNEQFF | TGTGCCAGCAGCTTGCGGAACTACAATGAGCAGTTCTTC
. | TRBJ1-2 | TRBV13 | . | CASREKDYGYTF | TGTGCCAGCAGGGAAAAGGACTATGGCTACACCTTC
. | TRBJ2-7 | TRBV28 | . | CASSGLLRSTYEQYF | TGTGCCAGCAGTGGTCTCCTCAGGTCCACCTACGAGCAGTACTTC